This T cell receptor beta chain was sequenced for a study of T cell responses to AZD1222 COVID-19 vaccine (dated by TCRdb to the early 2020s). General notes on the study: TCR sequencing was performed for some 250 trial participants, of whom roughly 200 were given two doses of AZD1222 and around 26 were given two doses of MenACWY control vaccine. Trial participants were enrolled into age subgroups of 18-55, 56-69 and 70-plus years, which contained about 150, 28 and 57 TCR-sequenced participants, respectively. Results and caveats for the whole study, not just this receptor: Participants were mostly white British, with more females than males. The authors suggested clonal diversity may have been underestimated. The 56-69-year group was small, and its depth increase did not reach significance, likely because of low power. Because no day 14 peak-response samples were available, repertoires were characterized only after the peak T cell response. Spike-specific TCR breadth and depth rose significantly after two AZD1222 doses compared with day 0 and with MenACWY recipients. Reportedly, almost half of the unique spike-specific TCRs recognized epitopes lying outside the regions that are mutated in the B.1.351 and B.1.1.7 variants. Conclusions about previously exposed vaccinees are limited, since just a handful of AZD1222 recipients were seropositive for SARS-CoV-2 at baseline. Vaccine-associated CD4 TCRs spanned the whole spike protein, with dominant responses in regions 160-218 and 743-854.

A word on this clone: Its antigen specificity is not known. No much larger clonotype is one base removed from it; base qualities were not supplied.

The sample's time point label, in plain terms: baseline before first vaccination. Sample treatment or condition, as interpreted from the label and publication: meningococcal conjugate vaccine given as trial control. The vaccinee samples were drawn from two UK trials, COV001 and COV002, one of which was a single-blind randomized controlled phase 2/3 trial testing AZD1222 (ChAdOx1 nCoV-19) in healthy adults. For TCRbeta chain sequencing, PBMC samples from trial participants were taken at day 0 and at day 28 after the second dose. Based on the germline V gene, the CDR1 and CDR2 sequences are MNHEY and SVGAGI. Measured from the cysteine to the phenylalanine, the CDR3 is 14 residues long. The entry retains the CDR3 DNA only, 42 bases that are in frame from base 1. The V end loses 0 bases and the J end loses 3 bases, and a stretch of 6 bases separates them. The CDR3 regions of human TCRbeta chains were analyzed by immunosequencing. On the study's bioinformatics: TCRs in the repertoires were compared against a reference library of SARS-CoV-2-specific TCRs that had been generated with the MIRA antigen-specificity platform. Breadth was defined as the fraction of unique TCRs that were SARS-CoV-2-associated, and depth was defined as the fraction of total T cells that were SARS-CoV-2-associated. Using the MIRA data, each spike-specific TCR was assigned both to the spike region to which the TCR was reactive and to a CD4 or CD8 class. Log10-transformed breadth and depth values were compared by one-way ANOVA with Sidak's multiple comparisons tests. Sourced from immuneACCESS, this table was stored by TCRdb with only in-frame sequences that have V and J called. A share of the clones is absent; for the studies checked, an unresolved V gene accounts for under half, and the remainder has no known explanation. V and J calls and clone size are copied from that table; D and trimming were computed from the DNA. This sample gives about 110,000 clones in total; around 90% of them show up just once. Less than 4% of the sample is taken by the ten largest.

Sequencing was performed on peripheral blood, taken on day 0 of MenACWY control vaccination. The TCR originated in an adult in good health. The rearranged segments are TRBV6-5 and TRBJ2-1; TRBD1 might be the D gene, on 5 matching bases. The nucleotide sequence reads as follows: TGTGCCAGCAGTTACTCGACAGACTACAATGAGCAGTTCTTC. Translated, this gives CASSYSTDYNEQFF.